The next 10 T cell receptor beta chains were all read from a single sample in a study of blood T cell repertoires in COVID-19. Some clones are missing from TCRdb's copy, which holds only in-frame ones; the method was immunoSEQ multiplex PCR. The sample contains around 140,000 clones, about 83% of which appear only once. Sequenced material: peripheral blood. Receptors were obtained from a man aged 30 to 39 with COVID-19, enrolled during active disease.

CDR3 in amino acids: CASSPQTGGVYNEQFF. The CDR3 nucleotides are TGTGCCAGCAGCCCCCAGACAGGGGGGGTATACAATGAGCAGTTCTTC. J is TRBJ2-1 and V is TRBV7-9, with 9 positions matching TRBD1. The CDR3 consists of 16 residues. Germline-derived CDR1 and CDR2 are SEHNR and FQNEAQ (reference sequence). Losses at the gene ends were 5 bases for V and 4 bases for J; bases not matched to a gene: 9.

In DNA form, the CDR3 reads TGTGCCAGCAGCCAGAGGACTAGCGGGAGTTGGTACGAGCAGTACTTC. Amino acid sequence: CASSQRTSGSWYEQYF. The genes are TRBV5-6 and TRBJ2-7; the match to TRBD2 covers 13 bases. Germline CDR1 is SGHDT and CDR2 is YYEEEE. The CDR3 extends over 16 amino acids. V lost 4 bases, J lost 4 bases, and 8 bases stayed unmatched.

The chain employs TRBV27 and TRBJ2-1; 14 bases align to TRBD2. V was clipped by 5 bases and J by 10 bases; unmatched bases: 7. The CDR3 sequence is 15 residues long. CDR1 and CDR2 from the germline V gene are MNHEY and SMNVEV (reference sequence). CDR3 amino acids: CASSRGLAGAKEQFF. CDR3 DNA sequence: TGTGCCAGCAGTAGGGGACTAGCGGGAGCAAAGGAGCAGTTCTTC.

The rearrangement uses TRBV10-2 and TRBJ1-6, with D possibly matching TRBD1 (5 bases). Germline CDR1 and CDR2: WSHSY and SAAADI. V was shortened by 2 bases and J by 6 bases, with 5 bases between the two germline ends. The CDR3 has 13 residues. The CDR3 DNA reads TGCGCCAGCAGTGAGGACAGTAATTCACCCCTCCACTTT. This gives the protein CASSEDSNSPLHF.

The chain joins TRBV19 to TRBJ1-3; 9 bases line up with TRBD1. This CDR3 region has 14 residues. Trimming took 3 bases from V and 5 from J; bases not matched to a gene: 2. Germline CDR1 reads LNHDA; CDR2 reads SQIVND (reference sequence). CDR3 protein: CASSIGQGRNTIYF. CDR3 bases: TGTGCCAGTAGTATCGGACAGGGGAGAAACACCATATATTTT.

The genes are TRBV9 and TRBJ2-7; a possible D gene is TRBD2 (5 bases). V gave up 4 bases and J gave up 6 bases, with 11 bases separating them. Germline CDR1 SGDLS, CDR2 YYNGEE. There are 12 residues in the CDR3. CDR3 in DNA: TGTGCCAGCAGCCCCCAGGACTCCGAGCAGTACTTC. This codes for CASSPQDSEQYF.

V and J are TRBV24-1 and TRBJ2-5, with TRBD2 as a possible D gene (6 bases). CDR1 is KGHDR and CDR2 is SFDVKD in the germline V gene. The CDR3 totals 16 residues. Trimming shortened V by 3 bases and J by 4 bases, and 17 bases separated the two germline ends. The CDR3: CATSDPGREERETQYF. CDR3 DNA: TGTGCCACCAGTGATCCGGGCAGGGAGGAACGAGAGACCCAGTACTTC.

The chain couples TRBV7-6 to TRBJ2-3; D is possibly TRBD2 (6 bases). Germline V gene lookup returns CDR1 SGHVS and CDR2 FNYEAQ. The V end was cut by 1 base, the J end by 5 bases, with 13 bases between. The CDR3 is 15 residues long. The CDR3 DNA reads TGTGCCAGCAGCTTAGACGGGGGAGGCGGAGATACGCAGTATTTT. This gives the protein CASSLDGGGGDTQYF.

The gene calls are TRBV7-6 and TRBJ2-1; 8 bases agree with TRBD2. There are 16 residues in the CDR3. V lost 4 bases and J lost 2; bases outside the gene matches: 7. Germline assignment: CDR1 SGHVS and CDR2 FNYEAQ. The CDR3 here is CASSSSSGRTYNEQFF. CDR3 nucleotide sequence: TGTGCCAGCAGCTCGTCTAGCGGGCGCACCTACAATGAGCAGTTCTTC.

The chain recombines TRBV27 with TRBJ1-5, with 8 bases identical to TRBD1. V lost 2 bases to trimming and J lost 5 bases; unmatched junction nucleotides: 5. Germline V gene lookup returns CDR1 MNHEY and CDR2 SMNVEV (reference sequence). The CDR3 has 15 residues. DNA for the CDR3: TGTGCCAGCAGTTTAGGGGGACAGGCATATCAGCCCCAGCATTTT. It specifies CASSLGGQAYQPQHF.